This T cell receptor (beta chain) was recorded in a study of cytotoxic CD8 clonotypes in ibrutinib-treated CLL. The protocol was immunoSEQ multiplex PCR, while the TCRdb copy is restricted to in-frame clones and leaves out a portion. Of over 100,000 clones listed, 70% to 90% are singletons. After removal of 5 bases from V and 4 bases from J, the junction contained 13 bases not matched to a gene. The CDR3 loop spans 16 amino acids. CDR1 is KGHSH, CDR2 LQKENI, per germline. With cryopreserved PBMCs as the source, around 2 micrograms of genomic DNA went to TCR beta libraries. This material consisted of PBMCs, taken after 24 months of ibrutinib treatment. This receptor was identified in a human donor with chronic lymphocytic leukemia. The gene calls are TRBV18 and TRBJ1-2, with 7 bases aligning to TRBD1. In DNA, the CDR3 is TGTGCCAGCTCATCCACGTCCCTAGGGACAGCCTATGGCTACACCTTC. It translates to CASSSTSLGTAYGYTF.